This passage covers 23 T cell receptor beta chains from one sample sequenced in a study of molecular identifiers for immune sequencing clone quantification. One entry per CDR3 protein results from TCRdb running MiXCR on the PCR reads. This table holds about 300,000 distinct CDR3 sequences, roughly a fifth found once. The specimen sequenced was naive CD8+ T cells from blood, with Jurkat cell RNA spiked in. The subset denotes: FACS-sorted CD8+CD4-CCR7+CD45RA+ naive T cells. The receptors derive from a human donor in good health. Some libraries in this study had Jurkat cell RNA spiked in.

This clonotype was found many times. This CDR3 is CASRTTGDHEQYF. In nucleotides, the CDR3 is TGTGCCAGCAGGACCACAGGGGACCACGAGCAGTACTTC. This chain uses TRBV7-9 with TRBJ2-7; TRBD1 agrees at 7 bases. The V gene's germline CDR1 is SEHNR and CDR2 FQNEAQ (reference sequence). This CDR3 contains 13 residues. The ends lost 6 bases at V and 5 bases at J; junction bases unmatched: 7.

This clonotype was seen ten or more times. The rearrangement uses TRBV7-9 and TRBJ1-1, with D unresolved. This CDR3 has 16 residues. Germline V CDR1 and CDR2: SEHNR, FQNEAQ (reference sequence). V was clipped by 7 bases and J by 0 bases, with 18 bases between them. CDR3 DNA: TGTGCCAGCAAAAATGGGCTGGACCTTATGAACACTGAAGCTTTCTTT. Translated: CASKNGLDLMNTEAFF.

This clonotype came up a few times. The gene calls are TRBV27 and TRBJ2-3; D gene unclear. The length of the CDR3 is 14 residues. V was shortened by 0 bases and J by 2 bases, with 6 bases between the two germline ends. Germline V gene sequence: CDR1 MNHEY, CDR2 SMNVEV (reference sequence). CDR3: CASSLSDNTDTQYF. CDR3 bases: TGTGCCAGCAGTTTATCAGACAACACAGATACGCAGTATTTT.

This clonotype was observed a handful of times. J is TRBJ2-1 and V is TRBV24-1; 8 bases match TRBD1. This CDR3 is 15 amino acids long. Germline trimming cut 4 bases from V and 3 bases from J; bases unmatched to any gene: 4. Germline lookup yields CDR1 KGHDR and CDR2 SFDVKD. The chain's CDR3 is CATSDPGTGYNEQFF. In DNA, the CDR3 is TGTGCCACCAGTGACCCCGGGACAGGCTACAATGAGCAGTTCTTC.

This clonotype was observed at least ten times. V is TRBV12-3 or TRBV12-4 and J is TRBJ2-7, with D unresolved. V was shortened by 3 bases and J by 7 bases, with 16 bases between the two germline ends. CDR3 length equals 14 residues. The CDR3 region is CASSLVDRPVEQYF. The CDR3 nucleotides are TGTGCCAGCAGTTTGGTGGACCGCCCGGTTGAGCAGTACTTC.

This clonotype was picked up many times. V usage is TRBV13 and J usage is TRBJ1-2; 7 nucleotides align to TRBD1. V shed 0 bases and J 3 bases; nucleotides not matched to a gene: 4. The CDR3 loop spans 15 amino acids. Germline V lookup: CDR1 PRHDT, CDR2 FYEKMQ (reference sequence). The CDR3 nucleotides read TGTGCCAGCAGCTTAGGATACAGGGGAGACTATGGCTACACCTTC. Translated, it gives CASSLGYRGDYGYTF.

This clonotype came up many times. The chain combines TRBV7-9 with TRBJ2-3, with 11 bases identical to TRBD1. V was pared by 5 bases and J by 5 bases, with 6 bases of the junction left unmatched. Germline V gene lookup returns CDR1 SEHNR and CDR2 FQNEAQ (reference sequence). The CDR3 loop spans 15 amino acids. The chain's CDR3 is CASSTGQGALDTQYF. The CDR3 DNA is TGTGCCAGCAGCACCGGACAGGGGGCTTTAGATACGCAGTATTTT.

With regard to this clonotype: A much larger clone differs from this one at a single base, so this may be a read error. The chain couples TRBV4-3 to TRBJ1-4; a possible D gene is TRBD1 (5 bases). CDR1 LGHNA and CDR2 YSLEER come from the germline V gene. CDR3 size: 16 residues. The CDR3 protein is CASGQDIAGIHEKLFF. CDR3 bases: TGCGCCAGCGGCCAAGATATCGCAGGGATTCATGAAAAACTGTTTTTT.

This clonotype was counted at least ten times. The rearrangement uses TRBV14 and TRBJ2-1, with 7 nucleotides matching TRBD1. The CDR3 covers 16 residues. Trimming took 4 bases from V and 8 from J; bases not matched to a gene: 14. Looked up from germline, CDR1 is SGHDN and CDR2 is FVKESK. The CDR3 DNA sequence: TGTGCCAGCAGCCCCTGGACAGGAGGACCCACCGATGAGCAGTTCTTC. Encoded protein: CASSPWTGGPTDEQFF.

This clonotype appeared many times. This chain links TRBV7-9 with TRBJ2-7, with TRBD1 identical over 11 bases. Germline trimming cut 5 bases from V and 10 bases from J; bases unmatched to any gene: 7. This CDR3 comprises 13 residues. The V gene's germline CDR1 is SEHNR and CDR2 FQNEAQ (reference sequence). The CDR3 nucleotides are TGTGCCAGCAGCCGACGGGACAGGGGGTTCCAGTACTTC. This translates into CASSRRDRGFQYF.

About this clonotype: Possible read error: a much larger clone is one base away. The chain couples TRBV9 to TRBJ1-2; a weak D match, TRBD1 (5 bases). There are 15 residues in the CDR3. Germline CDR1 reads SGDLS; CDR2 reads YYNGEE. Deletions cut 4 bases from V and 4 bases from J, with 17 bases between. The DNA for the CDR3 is TGTGCCAGCAGCCCGACAGCGAGTAATAGCTATGGCTACACCTTC. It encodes CASSPTASNSYGYTF.

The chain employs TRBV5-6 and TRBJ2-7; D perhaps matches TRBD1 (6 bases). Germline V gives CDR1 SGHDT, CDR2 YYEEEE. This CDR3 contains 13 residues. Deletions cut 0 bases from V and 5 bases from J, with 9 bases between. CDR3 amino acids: CASSLGQADEQYF. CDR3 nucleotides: TGTGCCAGCAGCTTGGGACAGGCTGACGAGCAGTACTTC.

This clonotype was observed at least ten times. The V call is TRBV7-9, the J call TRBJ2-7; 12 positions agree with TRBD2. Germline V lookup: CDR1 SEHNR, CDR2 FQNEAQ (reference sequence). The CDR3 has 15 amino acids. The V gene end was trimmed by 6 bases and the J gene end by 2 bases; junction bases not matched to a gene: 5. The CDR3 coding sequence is TGTGCCAGCAGTTCCGGACTAGCGGGGACCTACGAGCAGTACTTC. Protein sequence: CASSSGLAGTYEQYF.

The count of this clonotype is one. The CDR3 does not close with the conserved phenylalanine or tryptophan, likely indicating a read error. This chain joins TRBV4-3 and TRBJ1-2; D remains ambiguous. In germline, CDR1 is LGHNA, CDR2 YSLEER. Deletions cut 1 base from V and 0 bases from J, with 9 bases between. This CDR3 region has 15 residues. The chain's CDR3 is CASSQVQLANYGYTL. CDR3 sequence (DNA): TGCGCCAGCAGCCAAGTTCAGCTTGCTAACTATGGCTACACCCTC.

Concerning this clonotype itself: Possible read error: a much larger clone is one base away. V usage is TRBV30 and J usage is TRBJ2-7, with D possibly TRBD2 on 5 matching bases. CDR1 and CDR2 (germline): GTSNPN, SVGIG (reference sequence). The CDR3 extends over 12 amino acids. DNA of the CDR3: TGTACCTGGAGTCCCCTAGCTTACGAGCAGTACTTC. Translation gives CTWSPLAYEQYF. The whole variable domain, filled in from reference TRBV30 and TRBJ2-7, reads SQTIHQWPATLVQPVGSPLSLECTVEGTSNPNLYWYRQAAGRGLQLLFYSVGIGQISSEVPQNLSASRPQDRQFILSSKKLLLSDSGFYLCTWSPLAYEQYFGPGTRLTVT.

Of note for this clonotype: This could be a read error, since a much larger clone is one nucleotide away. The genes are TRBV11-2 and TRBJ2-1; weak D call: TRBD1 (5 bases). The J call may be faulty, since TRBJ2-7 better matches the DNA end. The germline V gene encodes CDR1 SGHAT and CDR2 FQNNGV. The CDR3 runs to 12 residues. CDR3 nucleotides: TGTGCCAGTATGACAGAATACAATGAGCAGTACTTC. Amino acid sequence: CASMTEYNEQYF.

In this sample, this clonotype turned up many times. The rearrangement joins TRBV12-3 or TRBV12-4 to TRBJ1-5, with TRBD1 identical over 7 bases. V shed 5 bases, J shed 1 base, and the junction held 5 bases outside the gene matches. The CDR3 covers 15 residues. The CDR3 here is CASSRTGASNQPQHF. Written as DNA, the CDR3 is TGTGCCAGCAGTCGTACAGGGGCGAGCAATCAGCCCCAGCATTTT.

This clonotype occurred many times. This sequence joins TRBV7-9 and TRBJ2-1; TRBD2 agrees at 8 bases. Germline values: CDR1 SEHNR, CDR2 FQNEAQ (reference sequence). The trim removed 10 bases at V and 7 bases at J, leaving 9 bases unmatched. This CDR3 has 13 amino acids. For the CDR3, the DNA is TGTGCCACGTCCGGCGGGGGGTTGAATGAGCAGTTCTTC. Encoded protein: CATSGGGLNEQFF.

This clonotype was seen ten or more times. The DNA for the CDR3 is TGTGCCAGCAGTTACGGCAGGGGTGGGTACGAGCAGTACTTC. Its translation is CASSYGRGGYEQYF. The rearrangement joins TRBV6-5 to TRBJ2-7; the D gene is possibly TRBD1 (6 bases). Trimming pared 2 bases from V and 4 bases from J, leaving 12 bases between. The CDR3 consists of 14 residues. CDR1 is MNHEY, CDR2 SVGAGI, per germline.

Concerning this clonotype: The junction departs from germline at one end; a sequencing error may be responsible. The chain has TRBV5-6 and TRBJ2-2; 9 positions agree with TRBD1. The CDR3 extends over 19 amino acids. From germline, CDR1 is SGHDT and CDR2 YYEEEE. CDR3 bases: TGTGCCCGCAGCCCTGTCCCGGGACAGGGAAGCTTGAACACCGGGGAGCTGTTTTTT. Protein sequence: CARSPVPGQGSLNTGELFF.

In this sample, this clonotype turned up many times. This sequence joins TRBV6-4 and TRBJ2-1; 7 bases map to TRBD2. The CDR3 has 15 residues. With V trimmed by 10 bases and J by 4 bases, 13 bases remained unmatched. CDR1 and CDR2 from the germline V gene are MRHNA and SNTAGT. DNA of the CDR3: TGTGCCATCAACTATACTAGCGAAGATTACAATGAGCAGTTCTTC. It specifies CAINYTSEDYNEQFF.

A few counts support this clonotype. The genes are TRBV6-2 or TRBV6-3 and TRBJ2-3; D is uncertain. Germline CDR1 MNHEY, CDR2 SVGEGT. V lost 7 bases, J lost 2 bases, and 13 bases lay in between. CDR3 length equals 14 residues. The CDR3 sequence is CASTYGSFTDTQYF. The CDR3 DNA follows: TGTGCCAGCACCTACGGAAGCTTCACAGATACGCAGTATTTT.

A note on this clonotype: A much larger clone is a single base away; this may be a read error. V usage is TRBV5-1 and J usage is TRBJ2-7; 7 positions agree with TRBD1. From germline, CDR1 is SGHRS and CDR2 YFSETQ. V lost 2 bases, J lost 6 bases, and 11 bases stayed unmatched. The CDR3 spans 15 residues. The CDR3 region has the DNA TGCGCCAGCAGCTTAGCCGGGACAGAAGTCTGCGAGCAGTACTTC. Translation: CASSLAGTEVCEQYF.